This T cell receptor (beta chain) was observed in a study of blood T cell repertoires in COVID-19. Across the whole study: Sites across the United States, Italy and Spain contributed samples from acute and convalescent COVID-19. Nucleic acid was either cDNA or gDNA, and it came from T cells, B-cell-depleted T cells, or PBMCs.

Trimming cost V 1 base and J 1 base; bases outside gene matches: 3. The CDR3 covers 15 residues. Per germline, CDR1 SGHVS and CDR2 FQNEAQ. Original processing methods: Nucleated cell number was recorded as an estimate derived from reference gene primer amplification. Assay: immunoSEQ multiplex PCR; the TCRdb copy retains only in-frame clones and omits some. From that table come the V and J calls and clone size; the DNA was used to work out D and trimming. The sample lists some 150,000 clones, roughly 80% occurring once. The receptor was isolated from a human donor with acute or convalescent COVID-19. The donor label of this sample is uncertain. The sequenced material came from peripheral blood. The chain carries TRBV7-8 and TRBJ1-1; 7 positions match TRBD1. CDR3 sequence (DNA): TGTGCCAGCAGCTTAGTAGGGACAGCGAACACTGAAGCTTTCTTT. Protein product: CASSLVGTANTEAFF.